This entry lists 11 T cell receptor beta chains sequenced from one sample in a study of tumor-infiltrating lymphocytes in primary liver carcinoma. A primer matching the constant region was used to make TCR beta cDNA from 500 to 600 ng of total RNA. Each TCR beta library was derived from three nested multiplex PCR rounds that employed slightly modified ARM-PCR. Two initial PCR rounds of about 10 cycles each paired TRBV1-TRBV30 forward primers with a C-beta reverse primer. TCRdb fed the multiplex PCR reads into MiXCR, producing one record per CDR3 protein. In the table there are about 310,000 distinct CDR3 sequences, almost 60% of which are singletons. Unsorted whole blood yielded blood RNA, and germline DNA was extracted as well. The sequencing input was peripheral blood. The source is a woman younger than 45 with primary liver carcinoma and hepatitis B virus infection.

Remarks on this clonotype: The CDR3 carries no conserved terminal phenylalanine or tryptophan, so it likely arises from a read error. The chain employs TRBV7-8 and TRBJ2-7; D uncertain. This CDR3 has 14 residues. The V gene's germline CDR1 is SGHVS and CDR2 FQNEAQ. The CDR3 DNA reads as TGTGCCAACAGCGCCCTCCTGTTGTCCCCCAAGCAGTACTCC. Translation gives CANSALLLSPKQYS.

At least ten counts were recorded for this clonotype. The genes are TRBV4-3 and TRBJ2-5; 12 bases align to TRBD2. V gave up 1 base and J gave up 5 bases; unmatched junction bases: 8. This CDR3 is built from 17 residues. The V gene's germline CDR1 is LGHNA and CDR2 YSLEER. DNA for the CDR3: TGCGCCAGCAGCCAAGGGACTAGCGGGACTCGTTCCGAGACCCAGTACTTC. Protein sequence: CASSQGTSGTRSETQYF.

This clonotype appeared many times. The gene calls are TRBV11-2 and TRBJ1-1; D is uncertain. The CDR3 runs 14 residues. Germline lookup yields CDR1 SGHAT and CDR2 FQNNGV. Trimming cost V 5 bases and J 1 base, with 11 bases left between them. In DNA form, the CDR3 reads TGTGCCAGCAGCGCCGGGCCTAAGAACACTGAAGCTTTCTTT. Protein sequence: CASSAGPKNTEAFF.

The table lists this clonotype with a few counts. The chain is built from TRBV4-1 and TRBJ2-5; 16 bases fit TRBD2. Germline lookup yields CDR1 MGHRA and CDR2 YSYEKL. The J segment lost 4 bases and the V segment lost 2 bases, leaving 7 bases of the junction unmatched. The CDR3 spans 18 residues. CDR3 protein: CASSQSGTSGRASETQYF. Here the CDR3 DNA reads TGCGCCAGCAGCCAATCCGGGACTAGCGGGAGGGCTTCAGAGACCCAGTACTTC.

Remarks on this clonotype: The junction departs from the called germline gene at one end, perhaps through a read error. The chain couples TRBV6-2 or TRBV6-3 to TRBJ2-2; D might be TRBD2 (5 bases). Germline lookup yields CDR1 MNHEY and CDR2 SVGEGT. CDR3 size: 15 residues. CDR3 sequence: CASSYSVRNTGERFF. In DNA, the CDR3 is TGTGCCAGCAGTTACTCGGTCAGGAACACCGGGGAGCGGTTTTTT.

Regarding this clonotype: An end of the junction differs from the germline gene, which may be a read error. This rearrangement joins TRBV6-2 or TRBV6-3 to TRBJ1-1, with D unresolved. The CDR3 spans 13 residues. Looked up from germline, CDR1 is MNHEY and CDR2 is SVGEGT. For the CDR3, the DNA is TGTGCCAGCAAGAGTCCGATGAACACTGAAGTTTTCTTT. Amino acid sequence: CASKSPMNTEVFF.

This clonotype was recorded a few times. The V call is TRBV4-2, the J call TRBJ2-3, with 12 bases aligning to TRBD2. In germline, CDR1 is LGHNA, CDR2 YNFKEQ. V dropped 0 bases and J dropped 4; count of bases not matched to a gene: 5. The CDR3 covers 17 residues. CDR3 coding DNA: TGTGCCAGCAGCCAAGATCGGACTAGCGGGGTGTCAGATACGCAGTATTTT. Protein product: CASSQDRTSGVSDTQYF.

The V gene is TRBV7-8, the J gene TRBJ2-1, with no clear D. The germline gives CDR1 SGHVS, CDR2 FQNEAQ. V shed 1 base and J shed 7 bases, with 20 bases lying between them. CDR3 length: 17 residues. In nucleotides, the CDR3 is TGTGCCAGCAGCTTAGTAATTATCCCCGAATTTAGGAATGAGCAGTTCTTC. Encoded protein: CASSLVIIPEFRNEQFF. Based on the CDR3 plus reference TRBV7-8 and TRBJ2-1, the full variable domain is GAGVSQSPRYKVAKRGQDVALRCDPISGHVSLFWYQQALGQGPEFLTYFQNEAQLDKSGLPSDRFFAERPEGSVSTLKIQRTQQEDSAVYLCASSLVIIPEFRNEQFFGPGTRLTVL.

Concerning this clonotype: Since a much larger clone is just one base distant, this may be a read error. This sequence joins TRBV11-2 and TRBJ2-2; D not certain. The V gene's germline CDR1 is SGHAT and CDR2 FQNNGV. The CDR3 is made up of 13 amino acids. As DNA, the CDR3 is TGTGTCAGCAGCTCCTCAACTTCCGGGGAGCTGTTTTTT. Its translation: CVSSSSTSGELFF.

To note about this clonotype: The CDR3 does not end in the conserved phenylalanine or tryptophan, so this is likely a read error. The genes are TRBV29-1 and TRBJ2-3; D may be TRBD1 or TRBD2 (6 bases each). The V gene lost 7 bases and the J gene lost 6 bases, with 17 bases spanning the gap. The CDR3 covers 13 residues. Germline-derived CDR1 and CDR2 are SQVTM and ANQGSEA. The CDR3 protein is CSGYGGRGDTQYL. CDR3 coding DNA: TGCAGCGGTTATGGGGGGCGCGGGGATACGCAGTATTTG.

This clonotype occurred many times. This rearrangement joins TRBV6-5 to TRBJ2-1, with 13 bases fitting TRBD2. V was pared by 5 bases and J by 7 bases, with 11 bases of the junction left unmatched. Germline V gives CDR1 MNHEY, CDR2 SVGAGI. The CDR3 runs to 17 residues. The CDR3 DNA is TGTGCCAGCAGTACCCCCCTTACTAGCGGGAGGGCAAATGAGCAGTTCTTC. It codes for CASSTPLTSGRANEQFF.